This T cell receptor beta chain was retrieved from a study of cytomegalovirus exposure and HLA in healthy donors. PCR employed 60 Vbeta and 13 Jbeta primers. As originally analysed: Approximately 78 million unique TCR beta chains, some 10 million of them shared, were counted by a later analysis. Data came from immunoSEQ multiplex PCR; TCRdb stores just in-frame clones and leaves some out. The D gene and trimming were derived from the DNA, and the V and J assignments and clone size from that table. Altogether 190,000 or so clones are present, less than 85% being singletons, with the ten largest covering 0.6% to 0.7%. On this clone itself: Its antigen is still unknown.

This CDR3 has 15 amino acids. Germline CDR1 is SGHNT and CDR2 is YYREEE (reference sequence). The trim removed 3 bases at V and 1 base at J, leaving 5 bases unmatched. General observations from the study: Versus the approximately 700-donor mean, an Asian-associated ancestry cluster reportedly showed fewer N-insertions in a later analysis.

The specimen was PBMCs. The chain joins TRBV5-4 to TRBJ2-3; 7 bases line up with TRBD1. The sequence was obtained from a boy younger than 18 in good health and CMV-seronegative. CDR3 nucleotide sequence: TGTGCCAGCAGCTGGAACAGGGGCCGCACAGATACGCAGTATTTT. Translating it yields CASSWNRGRTDTQYF.